The following is a T cell receptor (beta chain) sequence with its context. This record comes from a study of blood T cell repertoires in COVID-19. On the study more broadly: Some COVID-19 samples were acute and others convalescent; all came from the United States, Italy and Spain. The cDNA or gDNA used as material had been derived from T cells, B-cell-depleted T cells, or PBMCs.

As originally analysed: How many nucleated cells were present was estimated from reference gene primer amplification. Using immunoSEQ multiplex PCR, the repertoire was profiled, and TCRdb retains in-frame clones only, with some absent. V and J calls and clone size come straight from that table; D and trimming were deduced from the DNA. The sample has 130,000 to 150,000 clones, about nine tenths seen once. The germline V gene has CDR1 MDHEN and CDR2 SYDVKM. This CDR3 comprises 16 residues. Trimming left V 2 bases short and J 4 bases short, with 16 bases between. This sequence originates from a human donor in a cohort sampled during active COVID-19. Sequenced material: peripheral blood. V and J are TRBV28 and TRBJ2-3; D is unclear. This CDR3 reads CASSLNLVYPPDTQYF. CDR3 coding DNA: TGTGCCAGCAGTTTAAACCTAGTGTACCCGCCAGATACGCAGTATTTT.